This T cell receptor beta chain was recorded in a study of blood T cells in healthy people across ages. The second PCR ran roughly 6 to 11 cycles with a sample-barcoded 5' primer and J-beta primers. MiXCR was run by TCRdb on the 5' RACE reads, yielding one entry per CDR3 protein. Of roughly 1.7 million distinct CDR3 sequences detected, 30% to 40% appear once; the ten largest clones hold around 11%. Germline CDR1 is LGHDT and CDR2 is YNNKEL (reference sequence). The CDR3 is made up of 15 amino acids. V lost 3 bases to trimming and J lost 7 bases, with 18 bases between them. The sequence was obtained from a woman aged 30 to 39 in good health. The genes are TRBV3-1 and TRBJ1-2; D unclear. The sample taken for sequencing was blood. CDR3 DNA sequence: TGTGCCAGCAGCCATTTAGTACAGCGACCTTCTGGCTACACCTTC. Translating gives CASSHLVQRPSGYTF.